This TCR beta chain was identified in a study of cytomegalovirus exposure and HLA in healthy donors. Study conclusions and caveats: It was confirmed in vitro that a few of the CMV-associated chains were specific for CMV antigens. It was shown in a later analysis that HLA-associated TCR beta chains were more clonally expanded than other, equally common chains. Using a false discovery rate of 0.05, a later analysis showed that some 16,000 TCR beta sequences were associated with HLA alleles.

CDR1 is LNHDA and CDR2 is SQIVND in the germline V gene (reference sequence). The CDR3 has 13 residues. V was pared by 5 bases and J by 4 bases, with 9 bases between. To note about this clone: Its target is unknown.

The study ran its PCR with 60 Vbeta and 13 Jbeta primers. Profiled with immunoSEQ multiplex PCR; TCRdb holds only in-frame clones, not every one. Here the sample spans about 89,000 clones, more than 60% being singletons. The sequenced sample consisted of PBMCs. This receptor was taken from a man under 40 in good health and CMV-seronegative. The gene calls are TRBV19 and TRBJ1-5; perhaps TRBD1 as D (5 bases). CDR3 nucleotides: TGTGCCAGTAGTTCACAGGTGAATCAGCCCCAGCATTTT. Protein sequence: CASSSQVNQPQHF.